The 25 T cell receptor beta chains in this list originate from one sample, sequenced in a study of long-term antiretroviral therapy in people with HIV. Researchers ran immunoSEQ v3.0 at survey level. Sequencing was performed with immunoSEQ multiplex PCR; in TCRdb, only in-frame clones are kept and a portion is missing. The sample has about 31,000 clones, approximately 83% seen once. The source material was unsorted PBMCs, sampled 0.8 years before starting antiretroviral therapy. The receptors derive from a man aged 18 to 29 with HIV.

This clone was detected once. This sequence joins TRBV5-6 and TRBJ2-7, with D perhaps TRBD1 (5 bases). The V gene's germline CDR1 is SGHDT and CDR2 YYEEEE. The CDR3 has 16 residues. V was clipped by 5 bases and J by 0 bases, with 18 bases between them. This CDR3 reads CASRAWGRVNSYEQYF. CDR3 nucleotides: TGTGCCAGCAGGGCCTGGGGCAGGGTGAACTCCTACGAGCAGTACTTC.

The V and J genes are TRBV13 and TRBJ2-3; unclear D gene. The CDR3 is 13 amino acids. From germline, CDR1 is PRHDT and CDR2 FYEKMQ (reference sequence). Trimming took off 1 base at V and 4 bases at J, with 6 bases between the two ends. CDR3 amino acids: CASSLEQADTQYF. Written as DNA, the CDR3 is TGTGCCAGCAGCTTAGAGCAGGCAGATACGCAGTATTTT.

The chain has TRBV4-2 and TRBJ1-2, with D possibly TRBD1 on 6 matching bases. From germline, CDR1 is LGHNA and CDR2 YNFKEQ. Trimming took 1 base from V and 4 from J, leaving 16 bases between them. The CDR3 runs to 16 residues. CDR3 amino acids: CASSQGQARYSYGYTF. The CDR3 DNA reads TGTGCCAGCAGCCAAGGACAGGCCCGATACTCCTATGGCTACACCTTC.

The chain links TRBV7-2 to TRBJ2-3; D not resolved. V was pared by 2 bases and J by 4 bases, with 10 bases between. The CDR3 has 14 amino acids. Germline lookup yields CDR1 SGHTA and CDR2 FQGNSA. CDR3 in DNA: TGTGCCAGCAGCTTATCGGCGAGCCCAGATACGCAGTATTTT. This sequence encodes CASSLSASPDTQYF.

CDR3 amino acids: CASSRGRGPIMNTEAFF. The CDR3 bases are TGCGCCAGCAGCAGAGGCCGGGGGCCGATAATGAACACTGAAGCTTTCTTT. The V and J genes are TRBV5-1 and TRBJ1-1, with a possible D match to TRBD1 (6 bases). The germline V and J ends were trimmed by 4 bases and 0 bases, with 19 bases remaining between them. The CDR3 loop spans 17 amino acids. The germline CDR1 and CDR2 sequences are SGHRS and YFSETQ.

In this sample, this clone turned up once. The rearrangement joins TRBV4-2 to TRBJ2-5; 11 bases fit TRBD1. The DNA end favors TRBJ2-7, so the J call may be wrong. Germline-derived CDR1 and CDR2 are LGHNA and YNFKEQ. The CDR3 length is 17 residues. CDR3 loop: CASSQEVWGTGGYEQYF. CDR3 DNA sequence: TGTGCCAGCAGCCAGGAAGTTTGGGGGACAGGGGGCTACGAGCAGTACTTC.

The chain uses TRBV11-2 and TRBJ2-5; 10 bases agree with TRBD1. The length of the CDR3 is 17 residues. V lost 5 bases to trimming and J lost 1 base; unmatched junction nucleotides: 10. Germline CDR1 and CDR2: SGHAT and FQNNGV. The CDR3 reads CASSPRGGQGIQETQYF. The CDR3 coding sequence is TGTGCCAGCAGCCCTAGGGGGGGACAGGGGATCCAAGAGACCCAGTACTTC.

The CDR3 loop is CASSPLAGDNEQFF. Here the CDR3 DNA reads TGCGCCAGCAGTCCACTAGCGGGGGACAATGAGCAGTTCTTC. The chain recombines TRBV23-1 with TRBJ2-1; 11 positions agree with TRBD2. TRBV23-1 belongs to the ORF category, with a function that is uncertain. The CDR3 runs to 14 residues. J lost 5 bases, V lost 4 bases, and 1 base had no gene match.

V is TRBV5-6 and J is TRBJ2-2; D ambiguous. CDR3 size: 14 residues. Germline lookup yields CDR1 SGHDT and CDR2 YYEEEE. Deletions cut 4 bases from V and 2 bases from J, with 9 bases between. The CDR3 DNA sequence: TGTGCCAGCAGCAAAACATATAACACCGGGGAGCTGTTTTTT. This sequence encodes CASSKTYNTGELFF.

This clone was seen only a few times. This chain joins TRBV5-1 and TRBJ1-1; TRBD1 might be the D (5 bases). CDR1 is SGHRS and CDR2 is YFSETQ in the germline V gene. The CDR3 loop spans 12 amino acids. Deletions cut 1 base from V and 8 bases from J, with 9 bases between. CDR3 in DNA: TGCGCCAGCAGCTTGCTGTCAGGGGAAGCTTTCTTT. This gives the protein CASSLLSGEAFF.

The rearrangement uses TRBV10-1 and TRBJ2-1; 14 nucleotides agree with TRBD2. This CDR3 has 17 residues. Losses at the gene ends were 0 bases for V and 8 bases for J; bases not matched to a gene: 6. Germline-derived CDR1 and CDR2 are WNHNN and SYGVQD (reference sequence). CDR3 bases: TGCGCCAGCAGTGAGTCCCGACTAGCGGGAGGGCATCATGAGCAGTTCTTC. It translates to CASSESRLAGGHHEQFF.

The chain uses TRBV7-3 and TRBJ2-7; D uncertain. Trimming removed 2 bases at V and 6 bases at J, with 11 bases between. The CDR3 runs to 13 residues. Germline CDR1 SGHTA, CDR2 FQGTGA. The CDR3 here is CASSLSSVGEQYF. The DNA of the CDR3 is TGTGCCAGCAGCTTATCTTCGGTGGGCGAGCAGTACTTC.

This clone appeared once. V is TRBV19 and J is TRBJ2-5; TRBD2 agrees at 7 bases. The CDR3 loop spans 16 amino acids. Looked up from germline, CDR1 is LNHDA and CDR2 is SQIVND (reference sequence). V lost 6 bases to trimming and J lost 2 bases; unmatched junction nucleotides: 12. CDR3 amino acids: CASRVDAGALQETQYF. The DNA for the CDR3 is TGTGCCAGTAGGGTTGATGCGGGAGCCCTGCAAGAGACCCAGTACTTC.

The V gene is TRBV5-1, the J gene TRBJ2-3; 8 nucleotides match TRBD2. In germline, CDR1 is SGHRS, CDR2 YFSETQ. The CDR3 length is 15 residues. The trim removed 3 bases at V and 4 bases at J, leaving 7 bases unmatched. In DNA, the CDR3 is TGCGCCAGCAGCTCCCTCGGGGGGGGGCCAGATACGCAGTATTTT. Its translation: CASSSLGGGPDTQYF.

The chain employs TRBV5-4 and TRBJ1-3, with 7 bases matching TRBD1. Per germline, CDR1 SGHNT and CDR2 YYREEE (reference sequence). The J segment lost 3 bases and the V segment lost 0 bases, leaving 3 bases of the junction unmatched. This CDR3 has 15 amino acids. The CDR3 reads CASSLGQGNGNTIYF. CDR3 sequence (DNA): TGTGCCAGCAGCTTGGGACAGGGCAATGGAAACACCATATATTTT.

The chain combines TRBV9 with TRBJ2-1, with D tentatively TRBD2 (6 bases). The CDR3 loop spans 16 amino acids. CDR1 and CDR2 from the germline V gene are SGDLS and YYNGEE. The V and J ends lost 0 bases and 9 bases respectively, with 19 bases between them. CDR3 DNA: TGTGCCAGCAGCGTAGCAGGAGGGTTTATGGCCTCTGAGCAGTTCTTC. This encodes CASSVAGGFMASEQFF.

This sequence joins TRBV2 and TRBJ2-3; 8 bases align to TRBD1. V gave up 9 bases and J gave up 1 base; unmatched junction bases: 12. The CDR3 extends over 16 amino acids. Germline-derived CDR1 and CDR2 are SNHLY and FYNNEI. CDR3 loop: CASWGQEGLGTDTQYF. The CDR3 DNA sequence: TGTGCCAGTTGGGGACAGGAAGGCCTCGGCACAGATACGCAGTATTTT.

The chain uses TRBV29-1 and TRBJ1-1, with a possible D match to TRBD1 (5 bases). CDR1 SQVTM and CDR2 ANQGSEA come from the germline V gene. The V gene lost 4 bases and the J gene lost 4 bases, with 10 bases spanning the gap. CDR3 length: 12 residues. For the CDR3, the DNA is TGCAGCGTTGGGGGCTTCGGCACTGAAGCTTTCTTT. Residues: CSVGGFGTEAFF.

The CDR3 DNA is TGTGCCAGAAGCTGGCAATCGGGAGGGCCTAGGGACGAGCAGTACTTC. Translating it yields CARSWQSGGPRDEQYF. The chain uses TRBV5-3 and TRBJ2-7, with TRBD2 matching 8 bases. TRBV5-3 carries the ORF label, with uncertain function. J lost 5 bases, V lost 3 bases, and 13 bases had no gene match. The CDR3 loop spans 16 amino acids.

The chain employs TRBV19 and TRBJ1-4, with TRBD1 as a possible D gene (5 bases). The CDR3 runs 14 residues. Germline lookup yields CDR1 LNHDA and CDR2 SQIVND (reference sequence). The V and J ends lost 5 bases and 5 bases respectively, with 12 bases between them. This chain's CDR3 is CASSSGTGNEKLFF. The CDR3 DNA follows: TGTGCCAGTAGTTCCGGGACGGGCAATGAAAAACTGTTTTTT.

The CDR3 nucleotides read TGTGCCAGCAGCTTACATGCGGGGAGCTCCTACGAGCAGTACTTC. Encoded protein: CASSLHAGSSYEQYF. The genes are TRBV7-2 and TRBJ2-7; D might be TRBD2 (6 bases). There are 15 residues in the CDR3. CDR1 is SGHTA and CDR2 is FQGNSA in the germline V gene. V was pared by 2 bases and J by 0 bases, with 11 bases between.

V is TRBV7-9 and J is TRBJ2-7; D not resolved. CDR1 is SEHNR, CDR2 FQNEAQ, per germline (reference sequence). Trimming pared 5 bases from V and 7 bases from J, leaving 18 bases between. CDR3 length equals 14 residues. CDR3 DNA: TGTGCCAGCAGCCGAGAGCCCGTTAGTTGGGAGCAGTACTTC. This translates into CASSREPVSWEQYF.

This clone has a single count. This sequence joins TRBV9 and TRBJ1-2; a weak D match, TRBD1 (6 bases). V lost 0 bases to trimming and J lost 2 bases, with 17 bases between them. This CDR3 region has 17 residues. Germline V CDR1 and CDR2: SGDLS, YYNGEE. The CDR3 bases are TGTGCCAGCAGCGTAGAGGGGGTGGGGGGCGGAAACTATGGCTACACCTTC. Translated, it gives CASSVEGVGGGNYGYTF.

This clone was seen a few times. The chain combines TRBV5-1 with TRBJ1-2; possible D gene TRBD1, 5 bases. Germline CDR1 SGHRS, CDR2 YFSETQ. Trimming left V 4 bases short and J 6 bases short, with 10 bases between. This CDR3 spans 12 amino acids. The chain's CDR3 is CASSAGADGYTF. The CDR3 DNA reads as TGCGCCAGCAGCGCCGGGGCCGATGGCTACACCTTC.

CDR3 DNA sequence: TGTGCCAGCAGCTTGACAGTAGATACGCAGTATTTT. This translates into CASSLTVDTQYF. V and J are TRBV7-2 and TRBJ2-3, with D possibly being TRBD1 (5 bases). CDR1 SGHTA and CDR2 FQGNSA come from the germline V gene. The CDR3 runs 12 residues. The V end lost 3 bases, the J end lost 5 bases, and 6 bases lay between the germline ends.